A single sample gave rise to the 32 T cell receptor beta chains below, sequenced in a study of PD-L1 blockade in urothelial cancer. The protocol was immunoSEQ multiplex PCR, while the TCRdb copy is restricted to in-frame clones and leaves out a portion. The data hold 75,000 to 90,000 clones, with about 80% observed a single time. This specimen consisted of PBMCs, obtained around atezolizumab (anti-PD-L1) treatment. Every receptor here comes from a man between 65 and 85 years old with urothelial cancer.

The genes are TRBV25-1 and TRBJ1-1, with D maybe TRBD1 (6 bases). V was cut by 3 bases and J by 1 base, with 12 bases left in between. The CDR3 runs 15 residues. Per germline, CDR1 MGHDK and CDR2 SYGVNS. CDR3: CASSDWTATNTEAFF. CDR3 DNA sequence: TGTGCCAGCAGTGACTGGACAGCGACGAACACTGAAGCTTTCTTT.

This clone was observed once. The gene calls are TRBV5-1 and TRBJ2-2; 8 bases align to TRBD1. This CDR3 has 15 residues. Unmatched junction bases numbered 3, after V lost 2 bases and J lost 3 bases. Germline-derived CDR1 and CDR2 are SGHRS and YFSETQ. CDR3 nucleotides: TGCGCCAGCAGCTTAGCAGGGGGCTACACCGGGGAGCTGTTTTTT. It translates to CASSLAGGYTGELFF.

J is TRBJ1-2 and V is TRBV12-5; D is uncertain. CDR1 is LGHNT and CDR2 is FRNRAP in the germline V gene. Trimming pared 1 base from V and 6 bases from J, leaving 6 bases between. The CDR3 sequence is 12 residues long. This CDR3 reads CASGLGVDGYTF. CDR3 sequence (DNA): TGTGCTAGTGGTTTGGGAGTCGATGGCTACACCTTC.

The rearrangement uses TRBV2 and TRBJ2-3; 11 positions match TRBD2. Unmatched junction bases numbered 3, after V lost 6 bases and J lost 1 base. This CDR3 contains 15 residues. Germline V gene sequence: CDR1 SNHLY, CDR2 FYNNEI. The CDR3 loop reads CASSLLAGGTDTQYF. The CDR3 DNA follows: TGTGCCAGCAGCCTACTAGCGGGGGGCACAGATACGCAGTATTTT.

This clone appeared a single time. V and J are TRBV4-3 and TRBJ2-1; 7 bases are shared with TRBD2. CDR1 is LGHNA and CDR2 is YSLEER in the germline V gene. The CDR3 consists of 17 residues. V was pared by 2 bases and J by 12 bases, with 19 bases of the junction left unmatched. DNA for the CDR3: TGCGCCAGCAGCCAAACACGGAACACCGGGAGGTCAAGCGGGCAGTTCTTC. Encoded protein: CASSQTRNTGRSSGQFF.

The rearrangement joins TRBV6-6 to TRBJ1-1; unclear D gene. This CDR3 spans 14 amino acids. V lost 6 bases and J 0 bases, leaving 11 bases between the germline ends. Germline V gene data show CDR1 as MNHNY and CDR2 as SVGAGI (reference sequence). The CDR3 nucleotides are TGTGCCAGCAGGACCACAGTACTGAACACTGAAGCTTTCTTT. It yields the protein CASRTTVLNTEAFF.

This clone was seen repeatedly, ten times or more. The CDR3: CASSRLGQGGYEQYF. CDR3 coding DNA: TGTGCCAGCAGCCGCCTGGGACAGGGGGGTTACGAGCAGTACTTC. The V gene is TRBV5-6, the J gene TRBJ2-7, with 11 bases fitting TRBD1. This CDR3 comprises 15 residues. V trimming: 4 bases; J trimming: 4 bases; junction bases outside the gene matches: 7. Germline CDR1 and CDR2: SGHDT and YYEEEE.

V and J are TRBV14 and TRBJ1-2, with D unclear. This CDR3 has 14 residues. V shed 0 bases and J shed 4 bases, with 9 bases lying between them. Germline loops: CDR1 SGHDN, CDR2 FVKESK. In nucleotides, the CDR3 is TGTGCCAGCAGCCAAGACGGCGGAAGCTATGGCTACACCTTC. Translated, it gives CASSQDGGSYGYTF. The full variable domain, in which reference TRBV14 and TRBJ1-2 provide the parts outside the CDR3, is EAGVTQFPSHSVIEKGQTVTLRCDPISGHDNLYWYRRVMGKEIKFLLHFVKESKQDESGMPNNRFLAERTGGTYSTLKVQPAELEDSGVYFCASSQDGGSYGYTFGSGTRLTVV.

V and J are TRBV13 and TRBJ2-3; possibly TRBD2 for D (5 bases). The germline V gene encodes CDR1 PRHDT and CDR2 FYEKMQ (reference sequence). The CDR3 totals 15 residues. V lost 4 bases and J 5 bases, leaving 16 bases between the germline ends. CDR3 in amino acids: CASSSLLELGDTQYF. For the CDR3, the DNA is TGTGCCAGCAGCTCCCTACTAGAATTAGGAGATACGCAGTATTTT.

CDR3 DNA sequence: TGCGCCAGCAGACCCGAGGGACTAGCGGGAGGAGGCGTTAGATACTTC. Translating it yields CASRPEGLAGGGVRYF. The rearrangement links TRBV10-2 to TRBJ2-7, with TRBD2 matching 15 bases. The J segment lost 13 bases and the V segment lost 6 bases, leaving 16 bases of the junction unmatched. CDR3 length: 16 residues. Per the germline V gene, CDR1 is WSHSY and CDR2 is SAAADI.

The chain combines TRBV10-3 with TRBJ2-2; D uncertain. This CDR3 has 17 residues. Germline loops: CDR1 ENHRY, CDR2 SYGVKD. The V end lost 0 bases, the J end lost 0 bases, and 11 bases lay between the germline ends. The CDR3: CAISESVQASNTGELFF. In nucleotides, the CDR3 is TGTGCCATCAGTGAGTCGGTCCAGGCGTCGAACACCGGGGAGCTGTTTTTT.

This clone has a handful of counts. The genes are TRBV27 and TRBJ2-1; D gene ambiguous. The CDR3 has 13 amino acids. V was shortened by 3 bases and J by 7 bases, with 10 bases between the two germline ends. The germline gives CDR1 MNHEY, CDR2 SMNVEV (reference sequence). In DNA, the CDR3 is TGTGCCAGCAGTTTGATCGCCAGAAATGAGCAGTTCTTC. Protein sequence: CASSLIARNEQFF.

The chain has TRBV6-5 and TRBJ2-5; 8 nucleotides align to TRBD2. Per the germline V gene, CDR1 is MNHEY and CDR2 is SVGAGI. The CDR3 length is 15 residues. The junction had 10 bases not matched to a gene; V was cut back by 6 bases and J by 4 bases. The CDR3 here is CASRSSGVAPETQYF. Here the CDR3 DNA reads TGTGCCAGCAGAAGTAGCGGGGTAGCTCCAGAGACCCAGTACTTC.

This clone is a singleton in its sample. The CDR3 is CASSYYRRGNQPQHF. The CDR3 DNA is TGTGCCAGCAGTTACTACAGGAGAGGTAATCAGCCCCAGCATTTT. The gene calls are TRBV6-6 and TRBJ1-5; possibly TRBD1 for D (5 bases). V was trimmed by 1 base and J by 4 bases, leaving 11 bases between them. This CDR3 is 15 amino acids long. CDR1 MNHNY and CDR2 SVGAGI come from the germline V gene (reference sequence).

The gene calls are TRBV7-9 and TRBJ1-3; D ambiguous. Germline-derived CDR1 and CDR2 are SEHNR and FQNEAQ (reference sequence). The CDR3 covers 16 residues. V lost 1 base and J lost 4, with 14 bases in between. The CDR3 protein is CASSLEQPAWGNTIYF. In nucleotides, the CDR3 is TGTGCCAGCAGCTTAGAACAGCCTGCTTGGGGAAACACCATATATTTT. Complete variable domain (other parts from reference TRBV7-9 and TRBJ1-3): DTGVSQNPRHKITKRGQNVTFRCDPISEHNRLYWYRQTLGQGPEFLTYFQNEAQLEKSRLLSDRFSAERPKGSFSTLEIQRTEQGDSAMYLCASSLEQPAWGNTIYFGEGSWLTVV.

This chain's CDR3 is CSVPAQQGYGYTF. The CDR3 DNA reads TGCAGCGTCCCAGCACAACAGGGCTATGGCTACACCTTC. The V gene is TRBV29-1, the J gene TRBJ1-2, with D possibly TRBD1 on 6 matching bases. The length of the CDR3 is 13 residues. With 6 bases removed from V and 4 bases from J, the gap between germline ends came to 15 bases. Germline V gene lookup returns CDR1 SQVTM and CDR2 ANQGSEA.

The J gene is TRBJ2-4, the V gene TRBV7-2, with TRBD2 matching 8 bases. The ends lost 5 bases at V and 1 base at J; junction bases unmatched: 10. CDR1 and CDR2 (germline): SGHTA, FQGNSA. This CDR3 has 17 residues. CDR3 in DNA: TGTGCCAGCAGCCCCTGGACTAGCCGGTCGGCCAAAAACATTCAGTACTTC. Translation gives CASSPWTSRSAKNIQYF.

This chain uses TRBV4-1 with TRBJ2-3; D may be TRBD2 (6 bases). CDR3 length: 15 amino acids. Between the trimmed V and J ends, which lost 5 bases and 0 bases, there was a span of 12 bases. Germline loops: CDR1 MGHRA, CDR2 YSYEKL. The CDR3 DNA sequence: TGCGCCAGCAGCGAGGAGGGCTCTAGCACAGATACGCAGTATTTT. It encodes CASSEEGSSTDTQYF.

This clone was counted a few times. CDR3 protein: CASSLTGYATNEKLFF. CDR3 nucleotide sequence: TGTGCCAGTAGTTTAACAGGGTATGCAACTAATGAAAAACTGTTTTTT. The chain links TRBV19 to TRBJ1-4; maybe TRBD1 (6 bases). CDR3 length: 16 residues. Germline V CDR1 and CDR2: LNHDA, SQIVND (reference sequence). Trimming removed 5 bases from V and 0 bases from J, with 13 bases in between.

The chain has TRBV4-1 and TRBJ2-5, with TRBD2 identical over 10 bases. This CDR3 comprises 16 residues. The V gene end was trimmed by 0 bases and the J gene end by 7 bases; junction bases not matched to a gene: 8. Germline CDR1 reads MGHRA; CDR2 reads YSYEKL. CDR3 amino acids: CASSQDQAGGRATQYF. CDR3 DNA sequence: TGCGCCAGCAGCCAAGATCAAGCGGGAGGGCGGGCGACCCAGTACTTC.

The V call is TRBV19, the J call TRBJ1-1; D is perhaps TRBD1 (5 bases). The CDR3 is made up of 14 amino acids. Per the germline V gene, CDR1 is LNHDA and CDR2 is SQIVND (reference sequence). With 5 bases removed from V and 3 bases from J, the gap between germline ends came to 13 bases. CDR3 sequence (DNA): TGTGCCAGTAGTGTTCGACAGTCGGACACTGAAGCTTTCTTT. Translated, it gives CASSVRQSDTEAFF. Filled out from reference TRBV19 and TRBJ1-1, the complete variable domain reads DGGITQSPKYLFRKEGQNVTLSCEQNLNHDAMYWYRQDPGQGLRLIYYSQIVNDFQKGDIAEGYSVSREKKESFPLTVTSAQKNPTAFYLCASSVRQSDTEAFFGQGTRLTVV.

This clone was detected only a few times. The chain is built from TRBV28 and TRBJ2-7; no clear D. CDR3 length equals 13 residues. V was shortened by 1 base and J by 3 bases, with 7 bases between the two germline ends. Germline CDR1 and CDR2: MDHEN and SYDVKM. The CDR3 DNA reads as TGTGCCAGCAGTTTATTACACGACTACGAGCAGTACTTC. Amino acids: CASSLLHDYEQYF.

This clone was seen more than once but under ten times. The J gene is TRBJ2-7, the V gene TRBV5-1; 11 nucleotides agree with TRBD2. Germline V lookup: CDR1 SGHRS, CDR2 YFSETQ. This CDR3 is 16 amino acids long. V shed 3 bases and J 4 bases; nucleotides not matched to a gene: 9. The CDR3 coding sequence is TGCGCCAGCAGCTCTACCCTAGCGGGAGGATGGTACGAGCAGTACTTC. It codes for CASSSTLAGGWYEQYF.

The chain carries TRBV10-3 and TRBJ2-3, with 9 nucleotides matching TRBD1. CDR1 and CDR2 (germline): ENHRY, SYGVKD. CDR3 length: 15 amino acids. After removal of 4 bases from V and 1 base from J, the junction contained 3 bases not matched to a gene. The CDR3 is CAISAGQGRTDTQYF. CDR3 coding DNA: TGTGCCATCAGTGCCGGACAGGGGCGCACAGATACGCAGTATTTT.

The chain has TRBV29-1 and TRBJ2-3, with a tentative D call TRBD1 (6 bases). CDR1 and CDR2 from the germline V gene are SQVTM and ANQGSEA. The CDR3 contains 13 residues. The germline V and J ends were trimmed by 3 bases and 3 bases, with 10 bases remaining between them. CDR3 loop: CSVDRGETDTQYF. The DNA for the CDR3 is TGCAGCGTTGACAGGGGAGAGACAGATACGCAGTATTTT.

V is TRBV7-2 and J is TRBJ1-1; D uncertain. The CDR3 totals 15 residues. Trimming took off 1 base at V and 8 bases at J, with 17 bases between the two ends. Germline V gene lookup returns CDR1 SGHTA and CDR2 FQGNSA. CDR3 sequence reads: CASSLVGADGGEAFF. CDR3 sequence (DNA): TGTGCCAGCAGCTTAGTTGGCGCGGACGGAGGAGAAGCTTTCTTT.

The chain is built from TRBV6-5 and TRBJ1-2; 8 bases match TRBD1. V lost 5 bases, J lost 4 bases, and 9 bases stayed unmatched. CDR3 size: 15 residues. Germline CDR1 MNHEY, CDR2 SVGAGI. The CDR3 DNA sequence: TGTGCCAGCAGTCCTAGACCAGGGGGCATCTATGGCTACACCTTC. Its protein is CASSPRPGGIYGYTF.

The rearrangement links TRBV10-3 to TRBJ2-5; 8 bases are shared with TRBD1. Germline-derived CDR1 and CDR2 are ENHRY and SYGVKD. V shed 2 bases, J shed 5 bases, and the junction held 10 bases outside the gene matches. The CDR3 is 16 amino acids. CDR3 DNA sequence: TGTGCCATCAGTGAGCAGGCCCAGGGGGCAAGGGAGACCCAGTACTTC. Translating it yields CAISEQAQGARETQYF.

This chain connects TRBV7-9 to TRBJ1-2, with unresolved D. CDR1 SEHNR and CDR2 FQNEAQ come from the germline V gene (reference sequence). This CDR3 is built from 15 residues. V was cut by 6 bases and J by 4 bases, with 18 bases left in between. The CDR3 bases are TGTGCCAGCAGGCCCCGGGAGGGTCGGGGCTATGGCTACACCTTC. Translation gives CASRPREGRGYGYTF. Full variable domain (remainder filled in from reference TRBV7-9 and TRBJ1-2): DTGVSQNPRHKITKRGQNVTFRCDPISEHNRLYWYRQTLGQGPEFLTYFQNEAQLEKSRLLSDRFSAERPKGSFSTLEIQRTEQGDSAMYLCASRPREGRGYGYTFGSGTRLTVV.

This clone has a handful of counts. This chain joins TRBV7-6 and TRBJ2-1; 8 positions match TRBD1. The CDR3 sequence is 11 residues long. The germline V gene encodes CDR1 SGHVS and CDR2 FNYEAQ. The V gene end was trimmed by 5 bases and the J gene end by 13 bases; junction bases not matched to a gene: 4. CDR3 region: CASSDGTGQFF. The CDR3 DNA sequence: TGTGCCAGCAGCGACGGGACAGGACAGTTCTTC.

This clone was counted only a few times. The chain employs TRBV14 and TRBJ2-6; 11 bases are shared with TRBD1. CDR3 length equals 20 residues. The V and J ends lost 5 bases and 0 bases, in that order; junction bases with no gene match: 12. The germline gives CDR1 SGHDN, CDR2 FVKESK. The chain's CDR3 is CASSEAGQGAWGSGANVLTF. The CDR3, as DNA: TGTGCCAGCAGCGAAGCAGGACAGGGGGCTTGGGGCTCTGGGGCCAACGTCCTGACTTTC.

The chain couples TRBV11-2 to TRBJ1-6, with D hard to call. Trimming removed 1 base at V and 5 bases at J, with 6 bases between. The CDR3 consists of 14 residues. The V gene's germline CDR1 is SGHAT and CDR2 FQNNGV. CDR3 region: CASSLASDNSPLHF. In DNA, the CDR3 is TGTGCCAGCAGCTTAGCCAGTGATAATTCACCCCTCCACTTT.